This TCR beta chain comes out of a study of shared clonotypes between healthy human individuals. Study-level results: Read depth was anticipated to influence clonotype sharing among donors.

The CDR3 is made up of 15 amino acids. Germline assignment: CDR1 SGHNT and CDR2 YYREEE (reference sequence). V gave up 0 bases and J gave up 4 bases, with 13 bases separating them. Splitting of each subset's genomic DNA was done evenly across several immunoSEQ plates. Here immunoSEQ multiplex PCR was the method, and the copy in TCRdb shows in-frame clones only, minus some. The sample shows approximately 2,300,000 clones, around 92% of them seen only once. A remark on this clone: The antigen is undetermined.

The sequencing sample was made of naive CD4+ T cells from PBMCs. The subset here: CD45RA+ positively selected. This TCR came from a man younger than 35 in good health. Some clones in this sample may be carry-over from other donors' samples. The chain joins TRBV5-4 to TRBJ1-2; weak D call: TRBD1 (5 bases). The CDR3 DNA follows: TGTGCCAGCAGCTTGGGGGGGACGGAGCCCTATGGCTACACCTTC. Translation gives CASSLGGTEPYGYTF.